This passage covers 20 T cell receptor beta chains from one sample sequenced in a study of PD-1 blockade in classical Hodgkin lymphoma. Clones were sequenced by immunoSEQ multiplex PCR, and TCRdb holds only the in-frame ones, with some missing. The sample holds more than 45,000 clones, 73% seen once. There was relapse after autologous stem cell transplantation in every patient, and there was variation in brentuximab vedotin exposure. The sample was peripheral blood mononuclear cells (PBMCs), taken at baseline. Source of these receptors: a human donor with classical Hodgkin lymphoma.

The chain employs TRBV18 and TRBJ2-2; D gene uncertain. The V end was cut by 3 bases, the J end by 1 base, with 6 bases between. Germline V gene lookup returns CDR1 KGHSH and CDR2 LQKENI. CDR3 length equals 14 residues. The CDR3 nucleotides read TGTGCCAGCTCACCGGGCGAGAACACCGGGGAGCTGTTTTTT. Translated: CASSPGENTGELFF.

This chain uses TRBV5-1 with TRBJ1-2; D not certain. The germline CDR1 and CDR2 sequences are SGHRS and YFSETQ. CDR3 length: 13 amino acids. With 2 bases removed from V and 4 bases from J, the gap between germline ends came to 9 bases. For the CDR3, the DNA is TGCGCCAGCAGCTTTGAGGGCCGCTATGGCTACACCTTC. This codes for CASSFEGRYGYTF.

The V gene is TRBV5-1, the J gene TRBJ1-2, with D possibly matching TRBD1 (5 bases). This CDR3 is 14 amino acids long. The germline gives CDR1 SGHRS, CDR2 YFSETQ. With 0 bases removed from V and 0 bases from J, the gap between germline ends came to 6 bases. The CDR3 spells CASSLGGPNYGYTF. The CDR3 coding sequence is TGCGCCAGCAGCTTGGGGGGACCTAACTATGGCTACACCTTC.

There are a few counts of this clone. The chain joins TRBV29-1 to TRBJ2-1; D is possibly TRBD2 (6 bases). CDR3 size: 17 residues. CDR1 is SQVTM, CDR2 ANQGSEA, per germline. Trimming shortened V by 5 bases and J by 3 bases, and 23 bases separated the two germline ends. The CDR3 nucleotides read TGCAGCGTTTGGGCCCCTGATAGCGGAACGATCTACAATGAGCAGTTCTTC. Its translation is CSVWAPDSGTIYNEQFF.

A few counts support this clone. V is TRBV28 and J is TRBJ1-2; TRBD1 matches at 7 bases. The length of the CDR3 is 14 residues. The germline gives CDR1 MDHEN, CDR2 SYDVKM. The ends lost 6 bases at V and 8 bases at J; junction bases unmatched: 12. The DNA for the CDR3 is TGTGCCAGCAGCCCCCGACAGGGATTGAAGGGCTACACCTTC. As protein: CASSPRQGLKGYTF.

This sequence joins TRBV11-2 and TRBJ2-2, with 8 bases matching TRBD2. The germline V gene encodes CDR1 SGHAT and CDR2 FQNNGV. CDR3 length: 17 residues. After removal of 0 bases from V and 1 base from J, the junction contained 4 bases not matched to a gene. The CDR3 loop reads CASSLELLAGNTGELFF. The CDR3 bases are TGTGCCAGCAGCTTAGAGTTGCTAGCGGGGAACACCGGGGAGCTGTTTTTT.

CDR3 nucleotide sequence: TGTGCCAGCACCCCTTTCGGCAGACAATACGAGCAGTACTTC. As protein: CASTPFGRQYEQYF. The V call is TRBV28, the J call TRBJ2-7; D not resolved. CDR3 length: 14 amino acids. V dropped 7 bases and J dropped 4 bases, with 17 bases sitting between them. CDR1 is MDHEN, CDR2 SYDVKM, per germline. Looking up the rest from reference TRBV28 and TRBJ2-7 gives the full variable domain: DVKVTQSSRYLVKRTGEKVFLECVQDMDHENMFWYRQDPGLGLRLIYFSYDVKMKEKGDIPEGYSVSREKKERFSLILESASTNQTSMYLCASTPFGRQYEQYFGPGTRLTVT.

V and J are TRBV29-1 and TRBJ2-1; D is unresolved. The V gene lost 0 bases and the J gene lost 9 bases, with 15 bases spanning the gap. The CDR3 extends over 14 amino acids. Germline lookup yields CDR1 SQVTM and CDR2 ANQGSEA. Here the CDR3 reads CSVEDGGLSFEQFF. The CDR3 nucleotides read TGCAGCGTTGAAGACGGCGGATTATCCTTTGAGCAGTTCTTC.

The chain combines TRBV11-2 with TRBJ2-7; possible D gene TRBD2, 6 bases. V was shortened by 0 bases and J by 1 base, with 10 bases between the two germline ends. Per the germline V gene, CDR1 is SGHAT and CDR2 is FQNNGV. The CDR3 sequence is 15 residues long. The CDR3 region has the DNA TGTGCCAGCAGCTTAGAACGGGAGACGTCCTACGAGCAGTACTTC. It specifies CASSLERETSYEQYF.

The chain has TRBV2 and TRBJ2-3; D perhaps matches TRBD2 (7 bases). Per germline, CDR1 SNHLY and CDR2 FYNNEI. The CDR3 has 15 residues. The V end lost 5 bases, the J end lost 2 bases, and 14 bases lay between the germline ends. CDR3 nucleotide sequence: TGTGCCAGCAGTCTTGGGGGGGCGGACACAGATACGCAGTATTTT. This translates into CASSLGGADTDTQYF. Full variable domain (remainder filled in from reference TRBV2 and TRBJ2-3): EPEVTQTPSHQVTQMGQEVILRCVPISNHLYFYWYRQILGQKVEFLVSFYNNEISEKSEIFDDQFSVERPDGSNFTLKIRSTKLEDSAMYFCASSLGGADTDTQYFGPGTRLTVL.

V is TRBV7-9 and J is TRBJ1-1; 9 positions match TRBD1. V shed 4 bases, J shed 5 bases, and the junction held 11 bases outside the gene matches. The CDR3 length is 16 residues. Germline CDR1 is SEHNR and CDR2 is FQNEAQ (reference sequence). CDR3 DNA: TGTGCCAGCAGCTCCCGGGACAGGGCTCGTGGTACTGAAGCTTTCTTT. Its protein product is CASSSRDRARGTEAFF. Filled out from reference TRBV7-9 and TRBJ1-1, the complete variable domain reads DTGVSQNPRHKITKRGQNVTFRCDPISEHNRLYWYRQTLGQGPEFLTYFQNEAQLEKSRLLSDRFSAERPKGSFSTLEIQRTEQGDSAMYLCASSSRDRARGTEAFFGQGTRLTVV.

This clone was counted a single time. The chain combines TRBV15 with TRBJ1-5; D possibly corresponds to TRBD1 (6 bases). CDR3 length: 16 residues. V lost 1 base and J lost 2, with 12 bases in between. Looked up from germline, CDR1 is LNHNV and CDR2 is YYDKDF (reference sequence). The CDR3 sequence is CATSRGSAGGNQPQHF. In DNA, the CDR3 is TGTGCCACCAGCAGAGGCTCGGCAGGGGGCAATCAGCCCCAGCATTTT.

A few counts support this clone. J is TRBJ2-1 and V is TRBV6-1, with 10 positions matching TRBD2. Germline trimming cut 11 bases from V and 5 bases from J; bases unmatched to any gene: 9. CDR3 length: 14 residues. Germline-derived CDR1 and CDR2 are MNHNS and SASEGT. The CDR3 loop reads CAGKRLAGDNEQFF. In DNA, the CDR3 is TGTGCCGGAAAGAGGCTAGCGGGAGACAATGAGCAGTTCTTC.

Concerning this clone: The junction shows a germline mismatch at one end, possibly a read error. The rearrangement joins TRBV19 to TRBJ2-1; no clear D gene. CDR1 and CDR2 (germline): LNHDA, SQIVND (reference sequence). The CDR3 runs 14 residues. The CDR3 here is CASSASSDTHEEFF. The CDR3, as DNA: TGTGCCAGTAGTGCGTCATCCGACACCCATGAGGAGTTCTTC.

The J gene is TRBJ1-1, the V gene TRBV28, with D unclear. The V end was cut by 1 base, the J end by 1 base, with 10 bases between. Germline CDR1 MDHEN, CDR2 SYDVKM. This CDR3 has 15 residues. The CDR3 DNA reads as TGTGCCAGCAGTTTATTGGACGGCAGGAACACTGAAGCTTTCTTT. It encodes CASSLLDGRNTEAFF.

The genes are TRBV30 and TRBJ1-2; no reliable D call. The CDR3 spans 12 residues. V was shortened by 0 bases and J by 8 bases, with 10 bases between the two germline ends. CDR1 is GTSNPN and CDR2 is SVGIG in the germline V gene (reference sequence). In nucleotides, the CDR3 is TGTGCCTGGAGTGTATATCCCCAGGGCTACACCTTC. Its protein is CAWSVYPQGYTF.

This clone was observed a handful of times. The J gene is TRBJ2-7, the V gene TRBV5-3, with a possible D match to TRBD1 (6 bases). TRBV5-3 is flagged as an ORF with uncertain function. This CDR3 region has 13 residues. The V and J ends lost 9 bases and 1 base respectively, with 14 bases between them. CDR3 bases: TGTGCCAAACCTTGGGGGCTATCCTACGAGCAGTACTTC. Translation gives CAKPWGLSYEQYF.

J is TRBJ2-1 and V is TRBV10-3; 10 positions agree with TRBD2. This CDR3 is built from 15 residues. Germline CDR1 ENHRY, CDR2 SYGVKD. Trimming at V came to 3 bases and at J to 7 bases, leaving 6 bases not matched to a gene. The CDR3 loop is CAISEEAGGLNEQFF. In nucleotides, the CDR3 is TGTGCCATCAGTGAAGAAGCGGGAGGGTTAAATGAGCAGTTCTTC.

The rearrangement joins TRBV11-2 to TRBJ2-1; TRBD2 aligns across 9 bases. V lost 0 bases, J lost 3 bases, and 0 bases stayed unmatched. The germline V gene encodes CDR1 SGHAT and CDR2 FQNNGV. The CDR3 is 15 amino acids. The CDR3 loop is CASSLDSGGYNEQFF. The CDR3 nucleotides read TGTGCCAGCAGCTTAGATAGCGGGGGCTACAATGAGCAGTTCTTC.

The chain couples TRBV18 to TRBJ2-5; D gene uncertain. V lost 0 bases and J 4 bases, leaving 12 bases between the germline ends. The CDR3 runs 15 residues. Germline CDR1 is KGHSH and CDR2 is LQKENI. CDR3 protein: CASSPPEKGRETQYF. Here the CDR3 DNA reads TGTGCCAGCTCACCACCGGAGAAGGGTAGAGAGACCCAGTACTTC.